A single T cell receptor (beta chain) is shown here with its context. The source of the sample is a study of cytomegalovirus exposure and HLA in healthy donors. PCR employed 60 Vbeta and 13 Jbeta primers. The table came from immunoSEQ multiplex PCR; TCRdb's copy has only in-frame clones and leaves some out. The table has 130,000 or so clones, over 75% seen once. The germline CDR1 and CDR2 sequences are MNHNS and SASEGT. After removal of 4 bases from V and 4 bases from J, the junction contained 8 bases not matched to a gene. CDR3 size: 17 residues. The chain combines TRBV6-1 with TRBJ2-5; 14 nucleotides line up with TRBD2. Sequences were obtained from PBMCs. The clonotype was recovered from a man aged 35 to 55 in good health and CMV-seronegative. CDR3 sequence (DNA): TGTGCCAGCAGTGCCCCCGCCGGACTAGCGGGAGGAGAGACCCAGTACTTC. It yields the protein CASSAPAGLAGGETQYF.